The clone carrying this T cell receptor beta chain was seen only a few times. Its antigen is currently unknown. The data were obtained in a study of molecular identifiers for immune sequencing clone quantification. Background on the study: With replicates, the RNA of about 20,000 or 100,000 naive CD8 cells was split five ways and four were sequenced.

The V gene end was trimmed by 1 base and the J gene end by 1 base; junction bases not matched to a gene: 11. The germline gives CDR1 LGHNT, CDR2 FRNRAP. This CDR3 comprises 18 residues. Preparation of the bulk TCR libraries relied on previously described methods and listed TCR primers. In TCRdb, the PCR reads were re-called with MiXCR into one record per CDR3 protein. This sample has about 70,000 distinct CDR3 sequences; 15% to 20% occur once, and the top ten carry approximately 1.5%. General observations from the study: The study reportedly detected spiked Jurkat TCR RNA from one cell among around 1 million naive cells.

Every naive CD8 library was made from between roughly 18,000 and 1,100,000 sorted cells with 10%, 30% or 50% RNA. Sequencing was done on a sample of naive CD8+ T cells from blood, with Jurkat cell RNA spiked in. Regarding subset: FACS-sorted CD8+CD4-CCR7+CD45RA+ naive T cells. The TCR sequence derives from a human donor in good health. Some libraries in this study had Jurkat cell RNA spiked in. This chain connects TRBV12-5 to TRBJ2-5; 8 bases agree with TRBD2. Here the CDR3 DNA reads TGTGCTAGTGGTTTGGCTGTAGCGGGACCCCCGCTCCAAGAGACCCAGTACTTC. Translation gives CASGLAVAGPPLQETQYF.